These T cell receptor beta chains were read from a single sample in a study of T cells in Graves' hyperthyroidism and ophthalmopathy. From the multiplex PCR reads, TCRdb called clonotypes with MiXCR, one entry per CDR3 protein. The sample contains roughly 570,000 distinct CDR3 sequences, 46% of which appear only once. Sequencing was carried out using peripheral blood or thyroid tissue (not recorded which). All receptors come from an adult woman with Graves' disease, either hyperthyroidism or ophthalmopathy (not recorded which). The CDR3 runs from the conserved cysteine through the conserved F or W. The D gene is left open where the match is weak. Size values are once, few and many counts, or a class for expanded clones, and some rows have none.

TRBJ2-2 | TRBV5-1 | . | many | TGCGCCAGCAGCTCCGCGCGGGGTTATACCGGGGAGCTGTTTTTT | CASSSARGYTGELFF
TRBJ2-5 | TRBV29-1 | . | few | TGCAGCGCCTCGGACCCTTCCGGGGTGCAGACCCAGTACTTC | CSASDPSGVQTQYF
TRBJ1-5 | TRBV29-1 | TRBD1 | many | TGCAGCGGGGACAGGGGGAGCAATCAGCCCCAGCATTTT | CSGDRGSNQPQHF
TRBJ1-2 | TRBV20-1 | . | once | TGCAGTGCTAGAGAGGTAGTGACAAGGGCCTCTGGCTACACCTTC | CSAREVVTRASGYTF
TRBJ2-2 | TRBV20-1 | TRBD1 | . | TGCAGTGCCACCACCGGGACAGGGGACACCGGGGAGCTGTTTTTT | CSATTGTGDTGELFF
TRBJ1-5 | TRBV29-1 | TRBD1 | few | TGCAGCGCCCAGACAGGGAACAATCAGCCCCAGCATTTT | CSAQTGNNQPQHF
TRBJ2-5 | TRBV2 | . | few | TGTGCCAGCAGTGACCGCCAAGAGACCCAGTACTTC | CASSDRQETQYF
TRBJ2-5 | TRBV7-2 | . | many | TGTGCCAGCAGCTTAGTTGTGGCAGGTTTATACTTC | CASSLVVAGLYF
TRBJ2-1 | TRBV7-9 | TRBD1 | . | TGTGCCAGCAGCGTCAGGGGGTCCTCTAATGAGCAGTTCTTC | CASSVRGSSNEQFF
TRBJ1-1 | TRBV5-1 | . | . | TGCGCCAGCAGCTTGGGCCGCCGGGCAGAGGAAGCTTTCTTT | CASSLGRRAEEAFF
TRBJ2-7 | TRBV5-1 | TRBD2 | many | TGCGCCAGCAGCTTGGCCGGAGCGGGAGGGAGATCCTACGAGCAGTACTTC | CASSLAGAGGRSYEQYF
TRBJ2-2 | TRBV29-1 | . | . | TGCAGCGTTGACTGGGCAGGGGACACCGGGGAGCTGTTTTTT | CSVDWAGDTGELFF
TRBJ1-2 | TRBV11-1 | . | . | TGTGCCAGCAGCTTACAGGGGAGGGCAGGTGGCTACACCTTC | CASSLQGRAGGYTF
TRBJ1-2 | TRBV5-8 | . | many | TGTGCCAGCAGCTACGGGGGGTACTATGGCTACACCTTC | CASSYGGYYGYTF
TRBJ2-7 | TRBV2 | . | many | TGTGCCAGCAGAGGCGGCCCTTCCTACGAGCAGTACTTC | CASRGGPSYEQYF
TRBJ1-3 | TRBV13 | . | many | TGTGCCAGCAGCTTAAGTAACACCATATATTTT | CASSLSNTIYF
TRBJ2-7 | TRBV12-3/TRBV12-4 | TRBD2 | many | TGCGCCAGCAGCTTGGGACTAGCGGGAGCCTACGAGCAGTACTTC | CASSLGLAGAYEQYF
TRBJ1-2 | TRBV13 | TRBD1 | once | TGTGCCAGCAGCACCCGACAGGGTGGCTACACCTTC | CASSTRQGGYTF
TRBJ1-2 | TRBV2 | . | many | TGTGCCAGCAGTTACGACAACTATGGCTACACCTTC | CASSYDNYGYTF
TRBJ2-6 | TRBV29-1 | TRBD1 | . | TGCAGCGTTGTCACAGGGGGCATCTACTCTGGGGCCAACGTCCTGACTTTC | CSVVTGGIYSGANVLTF
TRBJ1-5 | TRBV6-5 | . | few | TGTGCCGGCAGCCCCACGAAGCATTTT | CAGSPTKHF
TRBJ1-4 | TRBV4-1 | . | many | TGCGCCAGCAGCCAAGGCCTTAATGAAAAACTGTTTTTT | CASSQGLNEKLFF
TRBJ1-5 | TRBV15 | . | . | TGTGCCACCAGCAGAGGACAGCCAGATCAGCCCCAGCATTTT | CATSRGQPDQPQHF
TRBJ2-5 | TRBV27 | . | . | TGTGCCAGCAGTTATATAGGACACCAAGAGGCCCAGTACTTC | CASSYIGHQEAQYF
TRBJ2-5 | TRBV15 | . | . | TGTGCCACCGGGCGCCCGGGGCAGGGGAAAGAGACCCAGTACTTC | CATGRPGQGKETQYF
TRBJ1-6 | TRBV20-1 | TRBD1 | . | TGCAGTGCTAGAGTGACAGGGCGGACCCTCCACTTT | CSARVTGRTLHF
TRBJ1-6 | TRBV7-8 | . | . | TGTGCCAGCAGCGCGTCACTGGATTCACCCCTCCACTTT | CASSASLDSPLHF
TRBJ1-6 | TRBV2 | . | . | TGTGCCAGCACCACCGTTACAGGGTCGAGTTCACCCCTCCACTTT | CASTTVTGSSSPLHF
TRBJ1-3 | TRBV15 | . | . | TGTGCCACCAGCAGTGGGGACCACTCTGGAAACACCATATATTTT | CATSSGDHSGNTIYF
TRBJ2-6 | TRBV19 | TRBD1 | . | TGTGCCAGTAGACAACGACAGGGGGATACTGAAGCTTTC | CASRQRQGDTEAF
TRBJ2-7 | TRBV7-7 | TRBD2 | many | TGTGCTAGCAGCTTCGAAGGGACTAGCGGGAGATTTGAGCAGTACTTC | CASSFEGTSGRFEQYF
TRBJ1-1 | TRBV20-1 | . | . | TGCAGTGCGACGCAGTTTGTGTTGGGCACTGAAGCTTTCTTT | CSATQFVLGTEAFF
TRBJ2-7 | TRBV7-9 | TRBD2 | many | TGTGCCAGCAGCTTAGGAGAGGGGACTAGTGACGAGCAGTACTTC | CASSLGEGTSDEQYF
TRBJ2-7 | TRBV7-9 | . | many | TGTGCCAGCAGCATTTTACCGCACGAGCAGTACTTC | CASSILPHEQYF
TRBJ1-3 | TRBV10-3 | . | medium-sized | TGTGCCATCAGTGAAGCCAGCTCTGGAAACACCATATATTTT | CAISEASSGNTIYF
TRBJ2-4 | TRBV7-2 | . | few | TGTGCCAGCAGCCGAGTGAACATTCAGTACTTC | CASSRVNIQYF